What follows describes a single TCR beta chain. Its target is unknown. A second PCR, run for roughly 7 to 12 cycles, used a sample-barcoded 5' primer plus a J-beta primer mix. Tagging of each cDNA molecule was performed by a template-switch adaptor with 12 random nucleotides. TCRdb ran MiXCR on the 5' RACE reads and lists one entry per CDR3 protein. This sample carries some 690,000 distinct CDR3 sequences, about a fifth of them seen once, and the ten largest clones take about 22%. This CDR3 is built from 14 residues. V lost 3 bases to trimming and J lost 2 bases, with 8 bases between them. Looked up from germline, CDR1 is LGHNT and CDR2 is FRNRAP. Total RNA was extracted at no less than 6 micrograms per sample. The data originate from a study of blood T cells in healthy people across ages. Points from the study as a whole: As naive T cell percentage varied, TCR beta diversity correlated strongly with it. CMV infection status of these donors was not known.

Sequenced sample: blood. The chain couples TRBV12-5 to TRBJ2-1; D tentatively reads TRBD1 or TRBD2 (6 bases each). The TCR sequence derives from a man aged 70-80 years in good health. CDR3 region: CASGLGGTYNEQFF. The CDR3 nucleotides are TGTGCTAGTGGTTTAGGGGGGACCTACAATGAGCAGTTCTTC.